Reported below is one T cell receptor (beta chain). This clonotype showed up many times. The antigen this receptor binds is unknown. An end of the junction differs from the germline gene, which may be a read error. Library preparation employed 5' RACE. The data were produced on an Illumina HiSeq 2000. A universal primer binding site was introduced by template switching, and a unique molecular identifier was present in the final cDNA, enabling accurate counting of TCR cDNA molecules. Specific primers in the conserved constant-segment region were used to synthesize first-strand cDNA for the TCR alpha and beta chains. Each cDNA library was double barcoded, with a SMART-Mk sample barcode plus Illumina barcodes, to control for contamination. TruSeq adapter sequences, together with Illumina sample barcodes, were added in two successive PCR steps. The TCR alpha and beta cDNA libraries were sequenced on the Illumina HiSeq platform using custom primers. In the source study's methods: Unique molecular identifiers were extracted from raw reads with MiGEC, and CDR3 positions were determined with MiXCR. Recombination models were inferred per individual with the repgenHMM and IGoR tools using an EM algorithm. The tcR package in R was used for shared clonotype analysis, with sharing normalized by the product of cloneset sizes. Out-of-frame nonproductive sequences were analyzed to study raw recombination free of thymic and clonal selection effects. TCRdb reanalyzed the raw reads on its own, using fastp at Q25 for trimming and MiXCR for clone calling, and kept in-frame beta chains. When rows share a CDR3 protein, they turn into one entry using the most common DNA and genes. TCRdb, not the original authors, processed these V and J calls. For this sample the table gives some 330,000 distinct CDR3 sequences, of which approximately 8.7% were detected only once. The top ten constitute about 9.1% of the sample.

All donors were healthy Caucasians. The study also sequenced three unrelated non-twin adults: a male aged 18 to 30, a male aged 50 to 60 and a female aged 50 to 60. Miltenyi CD45RO+ enrichment and human naive T-cell isolation kits were used to isolate memory (CD45RO+) and naive T cells from PBMC. The sample comes from a study of identical twins (dated by TCRdb to the mid-2010s). Notes on the research overall: To test whether fetal clonotypes persist, this study deep-sequenced TCR alpha and beta repertoires from monozygotic twins, from unrelated adults of various ages, and from cord blood. Replicate twin experiments were performed at different times using different library preparation protocols to rule out contamination. General findings and caveats noted by the study authors: Fewer insertions were carried by abundant cord blood beta clonotypes; a weaker similar trend was observed in young adult naive repertoires, while no such trend was observed in memory repertoires. Because the same donors could not be followed over many years, conclusions were based on cross-sectional statistical analysis. Compared with coincidental sharing between unrelated individuals, out-of-frame TCR alpha sequences shared between twins showed an excess of sequences with low generation probability. Zero-insertion analyses could be partly confounded by invariant T cells such as MAIT and iNKT, although diverse VJ usage argued against such confounding for most clonotypes. Excess twin sharing in beta out-of-frame sequences was weaker because fewer shared sequences lowered the signal-to-noise ratio. In monozygotic twins, recombination models systematically underestimated out-of-frame TCR alpha sharing, but the models matched the sharing seen between unrelated individuals.

The germline V gene yields SGHRS for CDR1 and YFSETQ for CDR2. From the cysteine through the phenylalanine, the CDR3 covers 12 amino acids. Only the CDR3 part of the read is kept: 36 bases, read in frame from the first base. Recombination joined TRBV5-1 with TRBJ2-3, with the D gene not confidently named. This sequence originates from a woman between 50 and 59 years old in good health. The material sequenced was naive T cells sorted from blood. What this sample's cell subset or site label stands for: cells isolated with a human naive T-cell isolation kit. Read as DNA, the sequence is TGTGCCAGCAGTTTTAGTTCGGATACGCAGTATTTT. This yields the protein CASSFSSDTQYF.